Listed below are T cell receptor beta chains from one sample, sequenced in a study of T cell clones after liver transplantation. The protocol was immunoSEQ multiplex PCR, while the TCRdb copy is restricted to in-frame clones and leaves out a portion. The sample lists about 20,000 clones; over 75% were seen once. The sequenced sample was CD8+ T cells from blood, obtained 45 to 47 months after liver transplant. These receptors were taken from a human patient who received a liver transplant. Some T cells may be transferred from the graft donor. The CDR3 runs from the conserved cysteine through the conserved F or W. D genes are given only for firm matches. Clone size is given for some rows only: seen once, a few or many times, or a class if the clone is expanded.

V gene,clone size,D gene,J gene,CDR3 DNA,CDR3 protein
TRBV19,.,.,TRBJ2-1,TGTGCCAGTAGTGTCGGTTACAATGAGCAGTTCTTC,CASSVGYNEQFF
TRBV2,.,.,TRBJ2-7,TGTGCCAGCAGTCCCAGCAGTACTGGGTCCTACTGGGAGTACTTC,CASSPSSTGSYWEYF
TRBV27,.,.,TRBJ2-7,TGTGCCAGCAGTTTTGACGGCAGTGCCTACGAGCAGTACTTC,CASSFDGSAYEQYF
TRBV27,.,.,TRBJ1-5,TGTGCCAGCAGTTTAGCGGGAGGGGTCGGCAATCAGCCCCAGCATTTT,CASSLAGGVGNQPQHF
TRBV6-6,.,TRBD2,TRBJ2-7,TGTGCCAGCAGTTTCCAAACTAGCGGGAGCTCCTACGAGCAGTACTTC,CASSFQTSGSSYEQYF
TRBV6-5,.,.,TRBJ1-4,TGTGCCAGCAGTATAAGTAACAGCTTAAATGAAAAACTGTTTTTT,CASSISNSLNEKLFF
TRBV4-3,once,.,TRBJ1-3,TGCGCCAGCAGCCAAAATGAGGGAGATGGAAACACCATATATTTT,CASSQNEGDGNTIYF
TRBV5-6,.,.,TRBJ2-1,TGTGCCAGCAGCTTGGCTAGGGACCCCTACAATGAGCAGTTCTTC,CASSLARDPYNEQFF
TRBV7-2,.,.,TRBJ1-2,TGTGCCAGCAGCTCCCTTACGAGGACGCACTATGGCTACACCTTC,CASSSLTRTHYGYTF
TRBV19,.,.,TRBJ2-2,TGTGCCAGTACCTCCAACACCGGGGAGCTGTTTTTT,CASTSNTGELFF
TRBV19,.,.,TRBJ1-2,TGTGCCAGTAGTATCGGGGATGGGTCCTATGGCTACACCTTC,CASSIGDGSYGYTF
TRBV19,.,.,TRBJ1-1,TGTGCCAGTAGTATCGGGCCGGGGGTCACTGAAGCTTTCTTT,CASSIGPGVTEAFF
TRBV15,.,.,TRBJ2-3,TGTGCCACCAGCAGTATCGGGACTCTAAAAGCAGATACGCAGTATTTT,CATSSIGTLKADTQYF
TRBV27,.,.,TRBJ2-1,TGTGCCAGCAGCCCAGGGAGCTCCTACAATGAGCAGTTCTTC,CASSPGSSYNEQFF
TRBV5-1,.,.,TRBJ2-5,TGCGCCAGCAGCTTTGAAACAGAACAAGAGACCCAGTACTTC,CASSFETEQETQYF
TRBV9,.,.,TRBJ1-4,TGTGCCAGCAGCGTAGGGATTGATACTAATGAAAAACTGTTTTTT,CASSVGIDTNEKLFF
TRBV7-6,.,TRBD1,TRBJ2-7,TGTGCCAGCAGCTTAGCGGTGACAGGGAAGTACGAGCAGTACTTC,CASSLAVTGKYEQYF
TRBV7-9,.,.,TRBJ2-7,TGTGCCAGCAGCCCTTCGGGGGTCCACGAGCAGTACTTC,CASSPSGVHEQYF
TRBV27,.,TRBD1,TRBJ1-2,TGTGCCAGCAGTCCCTACAGGGGGCTTTTCTATGGCTACACCTTC,CASSPYRGLFYGYTF
TRBV19,.,.,TRBJ1-5,TGTGCCAGTAGTATGCCCCAGGGAAAGGATCAGCCCCAGCATTTT,CASSMPQGKDQPQHF
TRBV27,few,.,TRBJ1-1,TGTGCCAGCGGGTGGGCAGAGGGGAACACTGAAGCTTTCTTT,CASGWAEGNTEAFF
TRBV7-9,.,.,TRBJ1-1,TGTGCCAGCACCGCAGCAGGTGGGACTGAAGCTTTCTTT,CASTAAGGTEAFF
TRBV5-1,.,TRBD1,TRBJ2-3,TGCGCCAGCAGCTTACGGACAGGGACCTTCACAGATACGCAGTATTTT,CASSLRTGTFTDTQYF
TRBV7-9,hyperexpanded,.,TRBJ1-5,TGTGCCAGCAGCCCTACCAAAGCTGGGAATCAGCCCCAGCATTTT,CASSPTKAGNQPQHF
TRBV7-9,.,.,TRBJ2-3,TGTGCCAGCAGCTTCGAGGCAGATACGCAGTATTTT,CASSFEADTQYF
TRBV29-1,.,.,TRBJ2-7,TGCAGCGTCCTCAGCGTTACATCCAACGAGCAGTACTTC,CSVLSVTSNEQYF
TRBV28,.,.,TRBJ1-1,TGTGCCAGCAGTTTTATAGGGCAAAGCATGAACACTGAAGCTTTCTTT,CASSFIGQSMNTEAFF
TRBV19,.,.,TRBJ2-7,TGTGCCAGTAGTATCATCCTCGGGGACGAGCAGTACTTC,CASSIILGDEQYF
TRBV5-6,.,.,TRBJ2-1,TGTGCCAGCAGCTCGACAATCGGGACACTCTACAATGAGCAGTTCTTC,CASSSTIGTLYNEQFF
TRBV6-1,once,.,TRBJ2-2,TGTGCCACCTCATGGAGGGCGGGAAGCACCGGGGAGCTGTTTTTT,CATSWRAGSTGELFF
TRBV18,.,.,TRBJ2-7,TGTGCCAGCTCACCATCCACGCAGGGTTTCGAGCAGTACTTC,CASSPSTQGFEQYF
TRBV7-8,.,.,TRBJ2-1,TGTGCCAGCAGCCCTCCTGTTGGGGAATCCTACAATGAGCAGTTCTTC,CASSPPVGESYNEQFF
TRBV6-5,.,TRBD1,TRBJ2-7,TGTGCCAGCAGGGGGACAGGGACCTACGAGCAGTACTTC,CASRGTGTYEQYF
TRBV6-5,.,TRBD1,TRBJ2-1,TGTGCCAGCAGTTATTTTGGGGACAGGGACAATGAGCAGTTCTTC,CASSYFGDRDNEQFF
TRBV11-2,.,.,TRBJ1-1,TGTGCCAGCAGTCGGCTGGGGAACACTGAAGCTTTCTTT,CASSRLGNTEAFF
TRBV21-1,.,.,TRBJ2-7,TGTGCCAGCAGCAAAGATCAGTCCAGAGTCTTCTACGAGCAGTACTTC,CASSKDQSRVFYEQYF
TRBV7-2,.,.,TRBJ1-2,TGTGCCAGCAGCTTGGCCGGCTCTAACTATGGCTACACCTTC,CASSLAGSNYGYTF
TRBV9,few,.,TRBJ1-1,TGTGCCAGCAGCGTAGTCGCTTACACTGAAGCTTTCTTT,CASSVVAYTEAFF
TRBV5-1,.,TRBD1,TRBJ2-7,TGCGCCAGCAGAGGACAGGGTGGCTACGAGCAGTACTTC,CASRGQGGYEQYF
TRBV7-9,.,.,TRBJ1-1,TGTGCCAGCCAAGCATCCACCCTGGACACTGAAGCTTTCTTT,CASQASTLDTEAFF
TRBV7-9,.,.,TRBJ1-2,TGTGCCAGCAGCTTATTTTCAGGGCCCATCTATGGCTACACCTTC,CASSLFSGPIYGYTF
TRBV7-9,.,TRBD2,TRBJ2-1,TGTGCCAGCAGCTTAGCGCCCGGACTAGCGGTTAACTACAATGAGCAGTTCTTC,CASSLAPGLAVNYNEQFF
TRBV21-1,.,.,TRBJ2-7,TGTGCCTGCTCCCCCGGGACAGGAGATTACGAGCAGTACTTC,CACSPGTGDYEQYF
TRBV27,.,.,TRBJ1-1,TGTGCCAGCAGGCGGACAGATCTCGGAGGGAACACTGAAGCTTTCTTT,CASRRTDLGGNTEAFF
TRBV5-1,.,.,TRBJ1-1,TGCGCCAGCAGCTTGGGACGGACTGAAGCTTTCTTT,CASSLGRTEAFF
TRBV19,.,.,TRBJ2-1,TGTGCCAGTAGTATTTGGGGGGTCCCAAGCTCGTCCTACAATGAGCAGTTCTTC,CASSIWGVPSSSYNEQFF
TRBV9,few,.,TRBJ1-1,TGTGCCAGTGGCAGGCCCAACACTGAAGCTTTCTTT,CASGRPNTEAFF
TRBV5-4,.,.,TRBJ2-3,TGTGCCAGCAGCCTGGACCCGGGCGGTAGCACAGATACGCAGTATTTT,CASSLDPGGSTDTQYF
TRBV4-3,.,TRBD1,TRBJ1-4,TGCGCCAGCAGCCAAGAGGGACAGGGCCTTGGTAATGAAAAACTGTTTTTT,CASSQEGQGLGNEKLFF
TRBV7-9,.,.,TRBJ2-5,TGTGCCAGCAGCTTCCCTCCCGGGACACCCATTGGGGAGACCCAGTACTTC,CASSFPPGTPIGETQYF
TRBV7-2,.,TRBD1,TRBJ2-3,TGTGCCAGCAGCTTAGCCGCCGGGACAGGGGACCAGTATTTT,CASSLAAGTGDQYF
TRBV28,.,TRBD2,TRBJ2-7,TGTGCCAGCAGTTCGCCGGGACTAGCGGTGTACGAGCAGTACTTC,CASSSPGLAVYEQYF